The present T cell receptor (beta chain) was sequenced within a study of control samples from healthy donors and cancer patients. Libraries were prepared by immunoSEQ multiplex PCR; TCRdb keeps only in-frame clonotypes and omits some of them. The sample lists over 150,000 clones, around 96% occurring once. This clone was picked up one time. The sequencing sample was made of blood. The clonotype comes from a woman in her 30s in good health.

In DNA, the CDR3 is TGTGCCAGCAGTACAGCGGGAGAGGGCTACAATGAGCAGTTCTTC. It translates to CASSTAGEGYNEQFF. The V gene is TRBV28, the J gene TRBJ2-1, with 8 bases aligning to TRBD2. From germline, CDR1 is MDHEN and CDR2 SYDVKM. Germline trimming cut 5 bases from V and 3 bases from J; bases unmatched to any gene: 6. CDR3 length: 15 amino acids.